This TCR beta chain was identified in a study of cytomegalovirus exposure and HLA in healthy donors. The primer mix had 60 Vbeta and 13 Jbeta primers. Measured with immunoSEQ multiplex PCR; TCRdb has only the in-frame clones, and not every one. The sample carries around 30,000 clones, 65% to 75% recorded once. Trimming took 4 bases from V and 1 from J; bases not matched to a gene: 6. This CDR3 has 16 residues. The germline V gene encodes CDR1 SGHRS and CDR2 YFSETQ. Material for sequencing was PBMCs. The source of this sequence is a man aged 45-65 years in good health and CMV-seropositive. The genes are TRBV5-1 and TRBJ1-3, with TRBD1 matching over 9 bases. The CDR3 coding sequence is TGCGCCAGCAGCCGAACGGACAGGGGATCTGGAAACACCATATATTTT. It translates to CASSRTDRGSGNTIYF.